A single sample is the source of the 11 T cell receptor beta chains below, sequenced in a study of blood T cell repertoires in COVID-19. Clones were read by immunoSEQ multiplex PCR, and TCRdb kept only the in-frame ones, dropping some. Counted here are about 360,000 clones, about 87% occurring once; the ten biggest clones make up 2.5% to 3.5%. Specimen: peripheral blood. These receptors all come from a human donor in a cohort sampled during active COVID-19.

The chain has TRBV6-1 and TRBJ2-7; 7 positions match TRBD2. The CDR3 sequence is 14 residues long. The germline V gene encodes CDR1 MNHNS and CDR2 SASEGT. With 2 bases clipped from V and 5 bases from J, the junction kept 6 bases outside the gene matches. This CDR3 reads CASSERGSRDEQYF. The DNA of the CDR3 is TGTGCCAGCAGTGAACGCGGGAGTCGGGACGAGCAGTACTTC.

The chain links TRBV14 to TRBJ2-7; a weak D match, TRBD2 (6 bases). The CDR3 is 13 residues long. V dropped 6 bases and J dropped 4 bases, with 13 bases sitting between them. CDR1 and CDR2 from the germline V gene are SGHDN and FVKESK. DNA of the CDR3: TGTGCCAGCAGTGGACTACAACTTTACGAGCAGTACTTC. Amino acid sequence: CASSGLQLYEQYF.

V is TRBV14 and J is TRBJ2-5; tentative D call: TRBD2 (6 bases). Germline V lookup: CDR1 SGHDN, CDR2 FVKESK. The germline V and J ends were trimmed by 0 bases and 5 bases, with 19 bases remaining between them. This CDR3 is 17 amino acids long. The CDR3 loop is CASSQDGWTKRGETQYF. CDR3 DNA sequence: TGTGCCAGCAGCCAAGATGGATGGACTAAACGGGGGGAGACCCAGTACTTC.

CDR3 sequence reads: CASQPGSNNYGYTF. Here the CDR3 DNA reads TGTGCCAGCCAGCCTGGGAGTAATAACTATGGCTACACCTTC. V gene TRBV19 combines with J gene TRBJ1-2; D is unclear. The CDR3 length is 14 residues. Germline CDR1 reads LNHDA; CDR2 reads SQIVND (reference sequence). V lost 9 bases to trimming and J lost 1 base, with 15 bases between them.

V is TRBV18 and J is TRBJ1-1, with 7 bases that match TRBD1. CDR1 is KGHSH, CDR2 LQKENI, per germline. Trimming removed 5 bases from V and 0 bases from J; junction bases left unmatched: 12. This CDR3 contains 17 residues. The CDR3 sequence: CASSSRRDSGVNTEAFF. Here the CDR3 DNA reads TGTGCCAGCTCAAGTCGTCGGGACAGCGGAGTGAACACTGAAGCTTTCTTT.

This chain joins TRBV2 and TRBJ2-5; D gene uncertain. This CDR3 is built from 15 residues. The germline V gene encodes CDR1 SNHLY and CDR2 FYNNEI. The V and J ends lost 5 bases and 2 bases respectively, with 15 bases between them. The DNA of the CDR3 is TGTGCCAGCAGTTACCGACATAACTCTCAAGAGACCCAGTACTTC. Its translation: CASSYRHNSQETQYF. The entire variable domain, with the rest obtained from reference TRBV2 and TRBJ2-5, is as follows: EPEVTQTPSHQVTQMGQEVILRCVPISNHLYFYWYRQILGQKVEFLVSFYNNEISEKSEIFDDQFSVERPDGSNFTLKIRSTKLEDSAMYFCASSYRHNSQETQYFGPGTRLLVL.

The genes are TRBV2 and TRBJ2-3; tentative D call: TRBD2 (5 bases). The CDR3 contains 11 residues. Trimming removed 6 bases at V and 10 bases at J, with 11 bases between. The germline V gene encodes CDR1 SNHLY and CDR2 FYNNEI. The CDR3, as DNA: TGTGCCAGCAGGGGAACCGGGGCGCAGTATTTT. Translating it yields CASRGTGAQYF.

The chain links TRBV6-5 to TRBJ2-7; possible D gene TRBD2, 6 bases. The CDR3 is made up of 14 amino acids. Germline V gene sequence: CDR1 MNHEY, CDR2 SVGAGI. Trimming removed 5 bases at V and 2 bases at J, with 13 bases between. Here the CDR3 DNA reads TGTGCCAGCAGTCGGGGACTCCCTCCCTACGAGCAGTACTTC. Protein sequence: CASSRGLPPYEQYF.

The chain carries TRBV28 and TRBJ1-1; D call uncertain. The CDR3 length is 14 residues. Trimming removed 1 base at V and 5 bases at J, with 11 bases between. CDR1 is MDHEN, CDR2 SYDVKM, per germline. This chain's CDR3 is CASSLSREGTEAFF. The CDR3 nucleotides are TGTGCCAGCAGTTTATCTCGCGAGGGAACTGAAGCTTTCTTT.

This clone was observed once. J is TRBJ1-2 and V is TRBV7-9; D is uncertain. This CDR3 spans 14 amino acids. Trimming cost V 1 base and J 2 bases, with 8 bases left between them. CDR1 and CDR2 from the germline V gene are SEHNR and FQNEAQ (reference sequence). The CDR3 nucleotides are TGTGCCAGCAGCTTAGTATGGCCGAACTATGGCTACACCTTC. This codes for CASSLVWPNYGYTF.

The chain recombines TRBV7-2 with TRBJ2-7; 12 bases align to TRBD2. V shed 1 base and J 2 bases; nucleotides not matched to a gene: 3. The CDR3 totals 16 residues. In germline, CDR1 is SGHTA, CDR2 FQGNSA. The CDR3 here is CASSLGPSGGAYEQYF. CDR3 DNA sequence: TGTGCCAGCAGCTTAGGCCCTAGCGGGGGGGCCTACGAGCAGTACTTC.